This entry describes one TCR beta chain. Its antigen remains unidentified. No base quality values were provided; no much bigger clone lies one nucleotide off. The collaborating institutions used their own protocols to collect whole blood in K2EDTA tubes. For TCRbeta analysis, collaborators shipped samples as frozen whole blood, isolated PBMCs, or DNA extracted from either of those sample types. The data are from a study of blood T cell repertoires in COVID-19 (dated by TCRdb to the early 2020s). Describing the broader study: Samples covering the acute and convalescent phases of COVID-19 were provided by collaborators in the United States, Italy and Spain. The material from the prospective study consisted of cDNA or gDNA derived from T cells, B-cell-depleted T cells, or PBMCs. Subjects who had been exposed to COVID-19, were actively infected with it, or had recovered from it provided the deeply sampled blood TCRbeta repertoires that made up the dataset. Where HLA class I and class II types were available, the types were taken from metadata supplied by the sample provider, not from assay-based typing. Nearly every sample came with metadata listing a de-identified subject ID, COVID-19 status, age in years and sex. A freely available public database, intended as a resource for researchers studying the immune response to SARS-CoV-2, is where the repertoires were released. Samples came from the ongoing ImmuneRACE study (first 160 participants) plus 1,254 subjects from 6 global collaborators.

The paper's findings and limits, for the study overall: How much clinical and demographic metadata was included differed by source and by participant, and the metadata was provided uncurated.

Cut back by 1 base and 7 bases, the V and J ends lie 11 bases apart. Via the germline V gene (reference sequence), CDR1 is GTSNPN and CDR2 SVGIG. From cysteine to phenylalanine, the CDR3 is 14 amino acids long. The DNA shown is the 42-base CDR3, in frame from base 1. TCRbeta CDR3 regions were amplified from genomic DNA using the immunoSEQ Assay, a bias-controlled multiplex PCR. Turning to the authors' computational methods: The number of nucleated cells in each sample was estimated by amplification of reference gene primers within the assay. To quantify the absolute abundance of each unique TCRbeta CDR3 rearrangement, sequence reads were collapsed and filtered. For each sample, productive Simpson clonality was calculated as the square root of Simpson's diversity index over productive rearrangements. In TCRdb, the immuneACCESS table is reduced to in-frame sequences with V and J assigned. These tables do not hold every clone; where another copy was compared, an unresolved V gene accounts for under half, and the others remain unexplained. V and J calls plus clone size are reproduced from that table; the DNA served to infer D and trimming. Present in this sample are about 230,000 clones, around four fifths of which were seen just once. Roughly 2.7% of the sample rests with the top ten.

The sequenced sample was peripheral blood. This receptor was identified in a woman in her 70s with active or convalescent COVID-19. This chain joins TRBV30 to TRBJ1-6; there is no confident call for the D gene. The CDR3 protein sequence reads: CAWSDGRQNSPLHF. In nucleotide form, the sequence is TGTGCCTGGAGTGACGGCCGACAAAATTCACCCCTCCACTTT. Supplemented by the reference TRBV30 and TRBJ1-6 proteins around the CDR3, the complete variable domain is SQTIHQWPATLVQPVGSPLSLECTVEGTSNPNLYWYRQAAGRGLQLLFYSVGIGQISSEVPQNLSASRPQDRQFILSSKKLLLSDSGFYLCAWSDGRQNSPLHFGNGTRLTVT.